Presented here are 9 T cell receptor beta chains from one specimen sequenced in a study of T cell responses to AZD1222 COVID-19 vaccine. Sequencing was performed with immunoSEQ multiplex PCR; in TCRdb, only in-frame clones are kept and a portion is missing. The sample consists of 120,000 to 150,000 clones, about 93% of them appearing once. The sample in question was peripheral blood, obtained on day 0 of MenACWY control vaccination. These TCRs come from an adult in good health.

The CDR3 DNA reads TGTGCCAGTAGTAGTCGAGGGTTAGAGACCCAGTACTTC. The encoded protein is CASSSRGLETQYF. The rearrangement links TRBV19 to TRBJ2-5; possibly TRBD2 for D (5 bases). CDR3 length: 13 amino acids. Germline CDR1 is LNHDA and CDR2 is SQIVND (reference sequence). Trimming cost V 4 bases and J 4 bases, with 10 bases left between them.

This clone was found once. This sequence joins TRBV20-1 and TRBJ1-1; no firm D call. Looked up from germline, CDR1 is DFQATT and CDR2 is SNEGSKA (reference sequence). Deletions cut 3 bases from V and 8 bases from J, with 10 bases between. There are 11 residues in the CDR3. CDR3 loop: CSASLGAEAFF. CDR3 nucleotide sequence: TGCAGTGCTAGCCTAGGAGCCGAAGCTTTCTTT.

This clone was observed a handful of times. V gene TRBV6-5 combines with J gene TRBJ1-5; D remains unclear. V dropped 5 bases and J dropped 2 bases, with 10 bases sitting between them. The CDR3 loop spans 14 amino acids. Germline V gene sequence: CDR1 MNHEY, CDR2 SVGAGI. The CDR3 here is CASSKNGGNQPQHF. The CDR3 nucleotides read TGTGCCAGCAGTAAGAACGGGGGCAATCAGCCCCAGCATTTT.

This chain uses TRBV6-1 with TRBJ1-5; D might be TRBD1 (6 bases). From germline, CDR1 is MNHNS and CDR2 SASEGT. Trimming shortened V by 3 bases and J by 7 bases, and 13 bases separated the two germline ends. This CDR3 is 14 amino acids long. CDR3 sequence (DNA): TGTGCCAGCAGTGAGTTACAGGGCCGGCAGCCCCAGCATTTT. Its protein product is CASSELQGRQPQHF.

The chain uses TRBV19 and TRBJ2-1; TRBD1 or TRBD2 may be the D gene (5 bases each). This CDR3 contains 15 residues. Per the germline V gene, CDR1 is LNHDA and CDR2 is SQIVND (reference sequence). Trimming took off 7 bases at V and 7 bases at J, with 20 bases between the two ends. CDR3 sequence (DNA): TGTGCCAGTACCAAGATGGGGGTCCCGAAGAATGAGCAGTTCTTC. Translation: CASTKMGVPKNEQFF.

This rearrangement joins TRBV19 to TRBJ1-5; D possibly corresponds to TRBD1 (5 bases). Trimming shortened V by 6 bases and J by 9 bases, and 21 bases separated the two germline ends. CDR1 is LNHDA and CDR2 is SQIVND in the germline V gene (reference sequence). The CDR3 is 15 amino acids. The CDR3 loop is CASSAGGALGLPQHF. CDR3 in DNA: TGTGCCAGTAGCGCAGGAGGGGCATTAGGTTTGCCCCAGCATTTT.

This chain uses TRBV5-6 with TRBJ2-3; D is uncertain. V was trimmed by 0 bases and J by 2 bases, leaving 4 bases between them. The CDR3 extends over 13 amino acids. CDR1 and CDR2 from the germline V gene are SGHDT and YYEEEE. CDR3 DNA: TGTGCCAGCAGCTTGGTAACCACAGATACGCAGTATTTT. Translation gives CASSLVTTDTQYF.

The gene calls are TRBV3-1 (or the pseudogene TRBV3-2) and TRBJ1-5; tentative D call: TRBD1 (6 bases). The CDR3 has 15 amino acids. In germline, CDR1 is LGHDT, CDR2 YNNKEL (reference sequence). Trimming took off 0 bases at V and 4 bases at J, with 10 bases between the two ends. The CDR3 here is CASSQEGTGNQPQHF. In nucleotides, the CDR3 is TGTGCCAGCAGCCAAGAAGGAACAGGGAATCAGCCCCAGCATTTT.

There are a few counts of this clone. The chain joins TRBV4-1 to TRBJ2-7; no clear D. Trimming took off 5 bases at V and 0 bases at J, with 17 bases between the two ends. Germline CDR1 and CDR2: MGHRA and YSYEKL. The CDR3 extends over 16 amino acids. For the CDR3, the DNA is TGCGCCAGCAGCGAAGTCCTCTCTCTTAGCTCCTACGAGCAGTACTTC. This translates into CASSEVLSLSSYEQYF.